This T cell receptor (beta chain) was found in a study of blood T cell repertoires in COVID-19. The overall study: Specimens from acute and convalescent COVID-19 originated in the United States, Italy and Spain.

Generated by immunoSEQ multiplex PCR, the TCRdb table keeps only in-frame clones and is missing some. The sample lists over 100,000 clones; approximately 87% were seen once. The V gene's germline CDR1 is MNHEY and CDR2 SMNVEV (reference sequence). V was clipped by 6 bases and J by 5 bases, with 16 bases between them. CDR3 length equals 14 residues. This clone was found once. The chain recombines TRBV27 with TRBJ2-5, with no clear D. This TCR was recovered from an older woman with acute or convalescent COVID-19. Input material: peripheral blood. The CDR3, as DNA: TGTGCCAGCAGCCAAATGTGGGCTGCTGAGACCCAGTACTTC. This gives the protein CASSQMWAAETQYF.